This TCR beta chain stems from a study of T cells in Graves' hyperthyroidism and ophthalmopathy. Amplification targeted TCR beta CDR3 regions from RNA transcripts. HTBI primers drove first-round RT-PCR of the TCR CDR3. Using its own MiXCR run on the multiplex PCR reads, TCRdb lists one record per CDR3 protein. The table lists about 480,000 distinct CDR3 sequences, over 13% of them singletons. CDR3 size: 17 residues. CDR1 and CDR2 from the germline V gene are SGHDN and FVKESK. V gave up 1 base and J gave up 0 bases, with 13 bases separating them. This clonotype was counted between two and nine times. The sequencing input was blood. The gene calls are TRBV14 and TRBJ2-1; D is unclear. The sequence was collected from a woman between 18 and 30 years old with Graves' hyperthyroidism. The CDR3 region is CASSQAGWLSSYNEQFF. The CDR3 DNA sequence: TGTGCCAGCAGCCAAGCGGGCTGGCTTAGCTCCTACAATGAGCAGTTCTTC.